The 25 T cell receptor beta chains below were found in one sample sequenced in a study of T-cell reconstitution after alpha-beta-depleted transplantation in children. It was with unique molecular identifiers that the TCRbeta library was prepared. In TCRdb, the PCR reads were re-called with MiXCR into one record per CDR3 protein. This table holds 640,000 or so distinct CDR3 sequences, roughly 15% found once. Material: PBMCs from the stem cell graft donor, obtained from the stem cell graft. The origin of the receptors is a human donor who donated a stem cell graft to a child with acute myeloid leukemia.

This clonotype was seen many times. This chain links TRBV7-3 with TRBJ2-3; D possibly uses TRBD1 or TRBD2 (5 bases each). The CDR3 is 13 amino acids. CDR1 SGHTA and CDR2 FQGTGA come from the germline V gene. The V and J ends lost 10 bases and 1 base respectively, with 12 bases between them. CDR3 nucleotides: TGTGCCACGGCCGGGGCCCGCACAGATACGCAGTATTTT. Translated: CATAGARTDTQYF.

This clonotype was observed a few times. The chain combines TRBV12-3 or TRBV12-4 with TRBJ1-5; D is possibly TRBD1 (6 bases). The V end lost 7 bases, the J end lost 5 bases, and 12 bases lay between the germline ends. The CDR3 contains 13 residues. CDR3 residues: CASKGGGYQPQHF. The DNA for the CDR3 is TGTGCCAGCAAGGGGGGGGGGTATCAGCCCCAGCATTTT.

Regarding this clonotype: A much larger clone differs from this one at a single base, so this may be a read error. This rearrangement joins TRBV29-1 to TRBJ1-2; no clear D gene. The germline V gene encodes CDR1 SQVTM and CDR2 ANQGSEA. The CDR3 is made up of 11 amino acids. Trimming took off 2 bases at V and 8 bases at J, with 9 bases between the two ends. The CDR3 loop is CSVERDGGYTF. For the CDR3, the DNA is TGCAGCGTTGAACGTGATGGCGGCTACACCTTC.

The table lists this clonotype with a few counts. This chain connects TRBV27 to TRBJ2-5; D is undetermined. The CDR3 loop spans 14 amino acids. Germline V gene lookup returns CDR1 MNHEY and CDR2 SMNVEV (reference sequence). V lost 4 bases to trimming and J lost 2 bases, with 11 bases between them. The CDR3 sequence is CASSSTWQQETQYF. Here the CDR3 DNA reads TGTGCCAGCAGTTCCACCTGGCAGCAAGAGACCCAGTACTTC.

The chain links TRBV7-2 to TRBJ1-2; D uncertain. The germline gives CDR1 SGHTA, CDR2 FQGNSA. V lost 0 bases, J lost 4 bases, and 15 bases lay in between. The CDR3 runs 16 residues. The CDR3 DNA reads TGTGCCAGCAGCTTAGCGGCGGGCTCCTCGGGCTATGGCTACACCTTC. This translates into CASSLAAGSSGYGYTF.

The CDR3 DNA follows: TGTGCCACCAGTTTAAAACCCGGGACTAGCGGGGGCCTCGGGCAAGAGACCCAGTACTTC. This translates into CATSLKPGTSGGLGQETQYF. This rearrangement joins TRBV15 to TRBJ2-5; 14 bases align to TRBD2. Germline assignment: CDR1 LNHNV and CDR2 YYDKDF (reference sequence). Unmatched junction bases numbered 17, after V lost 6 bases and J lost 2 bases. The CDR3 is 20 residues long. Looking up the rest from reference TRBV15 and TRBJ2-5 gives the full variable domain: DAMVIQNPRYQVTQFGKPVTLSCSQTLNHNVMYWYQQKSSQAPKLLFHYYDKDFNNEADTPDNFQSRRPNTSFCFLDIRSPGLGDTAMYLCATSLKPGTSGGLGQETQYFGPGTRLLVL.

This clonotype has just one count. The chain links TRBV7-3 to TRBJ2-1, with 8 bases fitting TRBD2. The CDR3 loop spans 14 amino acids. Germline CDR1 and CDR2: SGHTA and FQGTGA. The junction had 5 bases not matched to a gene; V was cut back by 5 bases and J by 5 bases. CDR3 sequence (DNA): TGTGCCAGCAGCCCTGAACTAGCGGACAATGAGCAGTTCTTC. Its protein is CASSPELADNEQFF. The complete variable domain, with remaining parts taken from reference TRBV7-3 and TRBJ2-1, reads GAGVSQTPSNKVTEKGKYVELRCDPISGHTALYWYRQSLGQGPEFLIYFQGTGAADDSGLPNDRFFAVRPEGSVSTLKIQRTERGDSAVYLCASSPELADNEQFFGPGTRLTVL.

About this clonotype: Mismatch with germline at one junction end may stem from a read error. The gene calls are TRBV28 and TRBJ1-2, with D unresolved. Germline CDR1 and CDR2: MDHEN and SYDVKM. This CDR3 region has 12 residues. The CDR3: CASSPRRYGHTF. The DNA for the CDR3 is TGTGCCAGCAGCCCCAGGAGATATGGCCACACCTTC.

V usage is TRBV6-1 and J usage is TRBJ2-7; D uncertain. Germline-derived CDR1 and CDR2 are MNHNS and SASEGT. V was shortened by 1 base and J by 3 bases, with 10 bases between the two germline ends. This CDR3 has 14 amino acids. The CDR3 loop is CASSEGAAFYEQYV. Written as DNA, the CDR3 is TGTGCCAGCAGTGAAGGCGCAGCCTTCTACGAGCAGTACGTC.

This clonotype showed up many times. The CDR3 bases are TGCAGTGCCCCCCCCCGGGTAGCGGGGGCAGATACGCAGTATTTT. Translated, it gives CSAPPRVAGADTQYF. The chain joins TRBV20-1 to TRBJ2-3, with 9 bases identical to TRBD2. CDR3 length: 15 amino acids. V shed 6 bases, J shed 4 bases, and the junction held 11 bases outside the gene matches. CDR1 and CDR2 (germline): DFQATT, SNEGSKA (reference sequence).

The chain joins TRBV20-1 to TRBJ1-2, with a tentative D call TRBD1 (6 bases). CDR1 and CDR2 (germline): DFQATT, SNEGSKA (reference sequence). This CDR3 has 16 residues. The V and J ends lost 3 bases and 0 bases respectively, with 17 bases between them. The CDR3 coding sequence is TGCAGTGCTAGCGGGACACTGACTATAGCTAACTATGGCTACACCTTC. It specifies CSASGTLTIANYGYTF.

This clonotype was observed a few times. The chain has TRBV6-5 and TRBJ2-2, with TRBD2 matching 13 bases. The germline CDR1 and CDR2 sequences are MNHEY and SVGAGI. Losses at the gene ends were 2 bases for V and 5 bases for J; bases not matched to a gene: 2. CDR3 length equals 16 residues. In DNA form, the CDR3 reads TGTGCCAGCAGTTACCCGGGACTAGCGGGGACCGGGGAGCTGTTTTTT. The encoded protein is CASSYPGLAGTGELFF.

The genes are TRBV5-1 and TRBJ1-1; 7 bases align to TRBD1. There are 15 residues in the CDR3. V lost 3 bases to trimming and J lost 7 bases; unmatched junction nucleotides: 12. Per germline, CDR1 SGHRS and CDR2 YFSETQ. The DNA of the CDR3 is TGCGCCAGCAGCTGGAGACAGGGCCCTTCGGATGAAGCTTTCTTT. Its protein is CASSWRQGPSDEAFF.

Only one count was recorded for this clonotype. Compared with germline, one end of the junction differs, possibly owing to a read error. This chain joins TRBV20-1 and TRBJ2-3; D is perhaps TRBD2 (5 bases). Germline values: CDR1 DFQATT, CDR2 SNEGSKA (reference sequence). CDR3 length: 17 residues. CDR3 sequence (DNA): TGCTGTGCTAGACGGGTCGGAGCAGCGGCGCCCCCCGGTACGCAGTATTTT. This encodes CCARRVGAAAPPGTQYF.

This clonotype was found many times. The V and J genes are TRBV20-1 and TRBJ2-7; 8 nucleotides align to TRBD2. CDR3 size: 15 residues. The germline CDR1 and CDR2 sequences are DFQATT and SNEGSKA (reference sequence). V was clipped by 2 bases and J by 0 bases; unmatched bases: 6. This chain's CDR3 is CSARRAGASSYEQYV. DNA for the CDR3: TGCAGTGCTAGAAGAGCGGGGGCCAGCTCCTACGAGCAGTACGTC.

This chain links TRBV7-8 with TRBJ1-2, with D possibly being TRBD1 (6 bases). The V end was cut by 5 bases, the J end by 0 bases, with 16 bases between. Germline CDR1 reads SGHVS; CDR2 reads FQNEAQ. This CDR3 contains 16 residues. CDR3 sequence: CASSLRDKGTNYGYTF. CDR3 bases: TGTGCCAGCAGCCTTCGGGACAAAGGAACTAACTATGGCTACACCTTC.

This clonotype was observed a handful of times. The chain is built from TRBV5-1 and TRBJ1-6; D is unclear. The germline V and J ends were trimmed by 0 bases and 7 bases, with 11 bases remaining between them. CDR1 and CDR2 (germline): SGHRS, YFSETQ. The CDR3 consists of 15 residues. CDR3 sequence (DNA): TGCGCCAGCAGCTTGGAAGCCGTAAGCAATTCACCCCTCCACTTT. Amino acids: CASSLEAVSNSPLHF.

This clonotype was seen ten or more times. The rearrangement uses TRBV5-6 and TRBJ2-7; possibly TRBD2 for D (6 bases). Between the trimmed V and J ends, which lost 1 base and 4 bases, there was a span of 12 bases. Germline V lookup: CDR1 SGHDT, CDR2 YYEEEE. The CDR3 runs to 14 residues. The CDR3 DNA follows: TGTGCCAGCAGCTTGCGGCTAGCGCTATACGAGCAGTACGTC. Residues: CASSLRLALYEQYV.

This clonotype was counted only a few times. The chain uses TRBV11-2 and TRBJ2-1; 12 bases are shared with TRBD2. The CDR3 consists of 14 residues. V shed 3 bases and J 10 bases; nucleotides not matched to a gene: 4. The germline V gene has CDR1 SGHAT and CDR2 FQNNGV. The CDR3 nucleotides read TGTGCCAGCAGCTTCCCTAGCGGGGGGGCCGAGCAGTTCTTC. It specifies CASSFPSGGAEQFF.

This clonotype showed up many times. This chain connects TRBV20-1 to TRBJ2-7; weak D call: TRBD2 (6 bases). V gave up 6 bases and J gave up 2 bases, with 17 bases separating them. Germline V CDR1 and CDR2: DFQATT, SNEGSKA (reference sequence). CDR3 length: 14 residues. For the CDR3, the DNA is TGCAGTGCCCGAGCAGTGGGGGGACCCTACGAGCAGTACTTC. Translation: CSARAVGGPYEQYF.

This chain uses TRBV7-6 with TRBJ2-7; TRBD2 might be the D (6 bases). This CDR3 is built from 14 residues. Between the trimmed V and J ends, which lost 1 base and 6 bases, there was a span of 13 bases. Germline loops: CDR1 SGHVS, CDR2 FNYEAQ. CDR3 nucleotide sequence: TGTGCCAGCAGCTTAGGGGGGTCGGGGGTCGAGCAGTACTTC. This translates into CASSLGGSGVEQYF. Drawing the rest from reference TRBV7-6 and TRBJ2-7, the complete variable domain is GAGVSQSPRYKVTKRGQDVALRCDPISGHVSLYWYRQALGQGPEFLTYFNYEAQQDKSGLPNDRFSAERPEGSISTLTIQRTEQRDSAMYRCASSLGGSGVEQYFGPGTRLTVT.

This clonotype was observed at least ten times. The rearrangement uses TRBV7-2 and TRBJ2-1; no reliable D call. Germline lookup yields CDR1 SGHTA and CDR2 FQGNSA. The CDR3 length is 15 residues. The V gene lost 5 bases and the J gene lost 0 bases, with 11 bases spanning the gap. The CDR3 loop is CASSPSFSSYNEQFF. CDR3 DNA: TGTGCCAGCAGCCCCAGTTTTAGCTCCTACAATGAGCAGTTCTTC.

In its sample, this clonotype was seen many times. The V and J genes are TRBV7-2 and TRBJ2-5; no reliable D call. Trimming took 0 bases from V and 12 from J, leaving 20 bases between them. The CDR3 is made up of 15 amino acids. Germline V gives CDR1 SGHTA, CDR2 FQGNSA. CDR3 region: CASSLAPGGSPNEYF. CDR3 in DNA: TGTGCCAGCAGCTTAGCTCCGGGCGGTTCCCCAAACGAGTACTTC.

This clonotype was detected many times. The chain recombines TRBV20-1 with TRBJ1-2; the match to TRBD1 covers 10 bases. The CDR3 is 13 residues long. Germline values: CDR1 DFQATT, CDR2 SNEGSKA (reference sequence). Trimming removed 6 bases from V and 4 bases from J; junction bases left unmatched: 5. The CDR3 spells CSAKTGGFYGYTF. DNA of the CDR3: TGCAGTGCGAAGACAGGGGGCTTCTATGGCTACACCTTC.

This clonotype was picked up many times. V and J are TRBV20-1 and TRBJ2-3; a weak D match, TRBD2 (6 bases). This CDR3 region has 15 residues. The V gene's germline CDR1 is DFQATT and CDR2 SNEGSKA (reference sequence). V was clipped by 5 bases and J by 4 bases, with 19 bases between them. The CDR3, as DNA: TGCAGTGCTCCGATTCCGCGGGGCCGTCCAGATACGCAGTATTTT. This sequence encodes CSAPIPRGRPDTQYF.